Sequencing of this T cell receptor (beta chain) was carried out in a study of T-cell memory formation after mild COVID-19. Looked up from germline, CDR1 is SGHTA and CDR2 is FQGTGA. The CDR3 covers 17 residues. After removal of 3 bases from V and 5 bases from J, the junction contained 12 bases not matched to a gene. TCRdb used MiXCR to reprocess the 5' RACE reads, holding one entry per CDR3 protein. The table has 75,000 to 90,000 distinct CDR3 sequences, approximately 15% seen once. This chain connects TRBV7-3 to TRBJ2-1; TRBD2 agrees at 8 bases. Material: PBMCs or a T cell subset sorted from them (not recorded which). This TCR derives from an adult woman who had mild COVID-19 (a few samples of this study predate the infection). Cell type and time point are not known. CDR3 nucleotide sequence: TGTGCCAGCAGCTTTCCGGTATCGGGGGGGAGCGACAATGAGCAGTTCTTC. This encodes CASSFPVSGGSDNEQFF.